This is a list of T cell receptor beta chains from one sample in a study of T cell changes during pregnancy in multiple sclerosis. TCRdb's table, derived via immunoSEQ multiplex PCR, lists solely in-frame clones and lacks some. This table has some 94,000 clones, more than 90% appearing once. The material was peripheral blood, obtained in the first trimester of pregnancy. These TCRs come from a female donor with multiple sclerosis, enrolled in a pregnancy study. CDR3s include the opening cysteine and the closing phenylalanine or tryptophan. Fields, in order: J gene, CDR3 length, V gene, clone size, CDR3 protein. Clone size appears in some rows only: once, few, many, or a class for an expanded clone.

TRBJ2-7 12 TRBV28 - CASSLLSYEQYF
TRBJ2-7 13 TRBV7-2 - CASSLALGREQYF
TRBJ2-1 16 TRBV6-1 - CASSDGRLAGSLGQFF
TRBJ2-7 13 TRBV4-2 - CASSQGLAYEQYF
TRBJ2-7 15 TRBV19 - CASSTTSGRSYEQYF
TRBJ1-2 15 TRBV27 - CASSLSGQGGGGYTF
TRBJ2-2 17 TRBV19 - CASTPRGLAGDTGELFF
TRBJ2-7 14 TRBV27 - CASSLGSGGYEQYF
TRBJ2-3 14 TRBV7-6 - CASSLMDRLDTQYF
TRBJ1-1 17 TRBV5-1 - CASRDRDRGRRSTEAFF
TRBJ1-5 14 TRBV27 - CASRGGARNQPQHF
TRBJ1-3 15 TRBV5-1 - CASSERAGVGNTIYF
TRBJ2-7 13 TRBV18 - CASSPDRLNEQYF
TRBJ2-1 18 TRBV4-1 - CASSRLRVGPGGPPEQFF
TRBJ2-7 16 TRBV6-4 once CASSDILGASNYEQYF
TRBJ2-7 14 TRBV30 - CAWTGTSGRYEQYF
TRBJ1-1 14 TRBV19 once CASSMGQLNTEAFF
TRBJ2-7 15 TRBV7-8 - CAVSRDVRLTYEQYF